This passage covers 17 T cell receptor beta chains from one sample sequenced in a study of shared clonotypes between healthy human individuals. Repertoires were generated with immunoSEQ multiplex PCR, while TCRdb's copy carries only in-frame clones and drops some. The sample has 2 million to 2.5 million clones, about 94% seen once; the top ten hold more than 0.1%. Sequencing was done on a sample of naive CD4+ T cells sorted from blood. Subset of the sample: CD45RA+ positively selected. The receptor set was obtained from a man aged 18 to 30 in good health.

The chain recombines TRBV9 with TRBJ2-5; TRBD2 might be the D (5 bases). Germline V gene data show CDR1 as SGDLS and CDR2 as YYNGEE. The CDR3 is 15 residues long. Trimming took 0 bases from V and 1 from J, leaving 10 bases between them. The CDR3 here is CASSVASGAQETQYF. CDR3 bases: TGTGCCAGCAGCGTAGCAAGCGGAGCCCAAGAGACCCAGTACTTC.

The CDR3 protein is CARSLAQGHSDPEAFF. CDR3 nucleotides: TGTGCCAGAAGCTTGGCACAGGGACACTCAGACCCTGAAGCTTTCTTT. V and J are TRBV5-3 and TRBJ1-1, with D perhaps matching TRBD1 (6 bases). TRBV5-3 is an ORF, and what it does is uncertain. Between the trimmed V and J ends, which lost 0 bases and 6 bases, there was a span of 18 bases. The CDR3 totals 16 residues.

J is TRBJ1-6 and V is TRBV11-3, with 7 bases matching TRBD1. Germline CDR1 and CDR2: SGHNT and YENEEA. Trimming cost V 5 bases and J 1 base; bases outside gene matches: 5. The CDR3 has 16 amino acids. CDR3 nucleotide sequence: TGTGCCAGCAGCCTACGACAGGGATCCTATAATTCACCCCTCCACTTT. Amino acids: CASSLRQGSYNSPLHF.

The chain couples TRBV5-4 to TRBJ1-6; D is unresolved. Deletions cut 0 bases from V and 6 bases from J, with 10 bases between. The CDR3 loop spans 15 amino acids. The germline V gene encodes CDR1 SGHNT and CDR2 YYREEE (reference sequence). This CDR3 reads CASSLDFRGNSPLHF. DNA for the CDR3: TGTGCCAGCAGCTTGGATTTTCGTGGTAATTCACCCCTCCACTTT.

The rearrangement uses TRBV5-4 and TRBJ1-4; D is unresolved. The CDR3 is 15 residues long. Germline-derived CDR1 and CDR2 are SGHNT and YYREEE (reference sequence). With 3 bases removed from V and 0 bases from J, the gap between germline ends came to 9 bases. Here the CDR3 DNA reads TGTGCCAGCAGCTCCGATGGGGCAACTAATGAAAAACTGTTTTTT. As protein: CASSSDGATNEKLFF.

The chain recombines TRBV7-8 with TRBJ1-1, with unresolved D. Germline V CDR1 and CDR2: SGHVS, FQNEAQ. The V and J ends lost 1 base and 0 bases respectively, with 15 bases between them. The CDR3 sequence is 17 residues long. The chain's CDR3 is CASSLGPAHAMNTEAFF. Written as DNA, the CDR3 is TGTGCCAGCAGCTTAGGCCCCGCTCACGCCATGAACACTGAAGCTTTCTTT. The complete variable domain, with remaining parts taken from reference TRBV7-8 and TRBJ1-1, reads GAGVSQSPRYKVAKRGQDVALRCDPISGHVSLFWYQQALGQGPEFLTYFQNEAQLDKSGLPSDRFFAERPEGSVSTLKIQRTQQEDSAVYLCASSLGPAHAMNTEAFFGQGTRLTVV.

The chain recombines TRBV5-4 with TRBJ2-7; D remains unclear. Trimming stripped 4 bases from V and 6 bases from J, with 20 bases between. Germline V gives CDR1 SGHNT, CDR2 YYREEE (reference sequence). The CDR3 extends over 15 amino acids. As DNA, the CDR3 is TGTGCCAGCAGCCCTACCGGGCGAGTTGGTGTCGAGCAGTACTTC. The encoded protein is CASSPTGRVGVEQYF.

The V call is TRBV19, the J call TRBJ1-6, with a possible D match to TRBD1 (6 bases). The CDR3 covers 15 residues. The germline V gene has CDR1 LNHDA and CDR2 SQIVND (reference sequence). V lost 6 bases, J lost 6 bases, and 15 bases lay in between. Here the CDR3 DNA reads TGTGCCAGTAGGCAGGGACACCAACTTAATTCACCCCTCCACTTT. Translated, it gives CASRQGHQLNSPLHF.

The J gene is TRBJ2-3, the V gene TRBV10-1; possible D gene TRBD1, 5 bases. The CDR3 length is 15 residues. Germline CDR1 reads WNHNN; CDR2 reads SYGVQD (reference sequence). V gave up 6 bases and J gave up 0 bases, with 13 bases separating them. CDR3 region: CASSDSSTSTDTQYF. The CDR3 region has the DNA TGCGCCAGCAGCGACAGTTCTACTAGCACAGATACGCAGTATTTT.

The V and J genes are TRBV19 and TRBJ2-5, with D perhaps being TRBD1 or TRBD2 (5 bases each). This CDR3 region has 14 residues. Trimming shortened V by 5 bases and J by 1 base, and 11 bases separated the two germline ends. Germline V gene lookup returns CDR1 LNHDA and CDR2 SQIVND (reference sequence). The CDR3 nucleotides read TGTGCCAGTAGTGGGGGTACCCCCCAAGAGACCCAGTACTTC. Amino acid sequence: CASSGGTPQETQYF.

The chain carries TRBV5-1 and TRBJ2-2; no clear D. The V gene's germline CDR1 is SGHRS and CDR2 YFSETQ. The V end was cut by 0 bases, the J end by 7 bases, with 7 bases between. The CDR3 sequence is 13 residues long. The CDR3 DNA sequence: TGCGCCAGCAGCTTGGTCCCCATCGGGGAGCTGTTTTTT. It yields the protein CASSLVPIGELFF. Based on the CDR3 plus reference TRBV5-1 and TRBJ2-2, the full variable domain is KAGVTQTPRYLIKTRGQQVTLSCSPISGHRSVSWYQQTPGQGLQFLFEYFSETQRNKGNFPGRFSGRQFSNSRSEMNVSTLELGDSALYLCASSLVPIGELFFGEGSRLTVL.

The count of this clone is one. Other DNA sequences in this specimen translate into the identical CDR3. V usage is TRBV7-2 and J usage is TRBJ2-2; 11 nucleotides align to TRBD2. The CDR3 is 16 residues long. Looked up from germline, CDR1 is SGHTA and CDR2 is FQGNSA. The trim removed 1 base at V and 4 bases at J, leaving 2 bases unmatched. In DNA form, the CDR3 reads TGTGCCAGCAGCTTAGGCCTAGCGGGAGGCACCGGGGAGCTGTTTTTT. This sequence encodes CASSLGLAGGTGELFF.

The chain recombines TRBV10-3 with TRBJ2-7; D is perhaps TRBD1 or TRBD2 (5 bases each). Germline lookup yields CDR1 ENHRY and CDR2 SYGVKD. Trimming removed 3 bases from V and 4 bases from J, with 16 bases in between. The CDR3 loop spans 15 amino acids. For the CDR3, the DNA is TGTGCCATCAGTGACACCCGATCGGGGCCATACGAGCAGTACTTC. Translating it yields CAISDTRSGPYEQYF.

The rearrangement links TRBV19 to TRBJ1-2; D possibly corresponds to TRBD1 (5 bases). The CDR3 sequence is 14 residues long. CDR1 LNHDA and CDR2 SQIVND come from the germline V gene (reference sequence). V was pared by 4 bases and J by 5 bases, with 14 bases between. Here the CDR3 reads CASSKEDGGYGYTF. The CDR3 coding sequence is TGTGCCAGTAGTAAAGAAGACGGGGGGTATGGCTACACCTTC.

CDR3 in amino acids: CASRYGTDTQYF. CDR3 nucleotide sequence: TGTGCCAGCAGATACGGCACAGATACGCAGTATTTT. The V and J genes are TRBV7-2 and TRBJ2-3; the D is unclear. There are 12 residues in the CDR3. With 6 bases removed from V and 1 base from J, the gap between germline ends came to 5 bases. Per the germline V gene, CDR1 is SGHTA and CDR2 is FQGNSA.

This clone was detected a few times. The rearrangement uses TRBV4-1 and TRBJ2-3; perhaps TRBD1 as D (6 bases). Germline assignment: CDR1 MGHRA and CDR2 YSYEKL. CDR3 size: 15 residues. The V and J ends lost 2 bases and 1 base respectively, with 10 bases between them. CDR3 amino acids: CASSQTGQGTDTQYF. CDR3 DNA sequence: TGCGCCAGCAGCCAAACGGGACAAGGCACAGATACGCAGTATTTT.

Points on this clone: Other DNA sequences of this sample code for an identical CDR3. The V call is TRBV7-2, the J call TRBJ1-5; D uncertain. Germline CDR1 is SGHTA and CDR2 is FQGNSA. This CDR3 has 15 residues. Trimming took off 1 base at V and 2 bases at J, with 9 bases between the two ends. This CDR3 reads CASSLVGQGNQPQHF. In DNA form, the CDR3 reads TGTGCCAGCAGCTTAGTCGGCCAGGGCAATCAGCCCCAGCATTTT.